The rows below give T cell receptor beta chains drawn from one sample of a study of cytomegalovirus exposure and HLA in healthy donors. TCRdb's table, derived via immunoSEQ multiplex PCR, lists solely in-frame clones and lacks some. The sample records some 140,000 clones, approximately 87% being singletons. The sequenced material came from PBMCs. The receptors derive from a woman aged 25 to 39 in good health and CMV-seronegative. The CDR3 runs from the conserved cysteine through the conserved F or W. D genes are given only for firm matches. Not every row has a clone size; where given, it reads once, few, many or a size class.

clone_size,d_call,v_call,j_call,cdr3_nt,cdr3_aa
NA,TRBD2,TRBV5-1,TRBJ2-5,TGCGCCAGCAGCTGGGGACTAGCGGGGGGTGGAGAGACCCAGTACTTC,CASSWGLAGGGETQYF
NA,NA,TRBV10-3,TRBJ1-1,TGTGCCATCAGTGAGGGGGGGGGCGGTGGCACTGAAGCTTTCTTT,CAISEGGGGGTEAFF
NA,NA,TRBV18,TRBJ2-2,TGTGCCAGCTCACCCCAAGGATTAGCGGACGGGACCGGGGAGCTGTTTTTT,CASSPQGLADGTGELFF
NA,NA,TRBV9,TRBJ1-1,TGTGCCAGCAGCGTAGATGGGAGGGTTACTGAAGCTTTCTTT,CASSVDGRVTEAFF
NA,NA,TRBV29-1,TRBJ2-5,TGCAGCGTTGATGGGGCAGGGCAAGAGACCCAGTACTTC,CSVDGAGQETQYF
once,TRBD2,TRBV5-1,TRBJ2-7,TGCGCCAGCAGCGCTCTGGGACTAGCGGGGGAAGAGCAGTACTTC,CASSALGLAGEEQYF
once,TRBD1,TRBV7-2,TRBJ1-1,TGTGCCAGCAGCACCCGACAGGGTACTGAAGCTTTCTTT,CASSTRQGTEAFF
few,NA,TRBV7-2,TRBJ2-3,TGTGCCAGCAGCCAGAACACAGATACGCAGTATTTT,CASSQNTDTQYF
NA,TRBD2,TRBV9,TRBJ2-1,TGTGCCAGCAGCGTAAGCGGGGGCCCCTACAATGAGCAGTTCTTC,CASSVSGGPYNEQFF
NA,TRBD1,TRBV28,TRBJ2-7,TGTGCCAGCAGTTTAGCCGGGACAGCTAACTACGAGCAGTACTTC,CASSLAGTANYEQYF
few,TRBD1,TRBV28,TRBJ1-1,TGTGCCAGCAGTTCGACAGGGTCGGGAGGGCAGGATCTTTTCTTT,CASSSTGSGGQDLFF
once,NA,TRBV2,TRBJ2-7,TGTGCCACGTCCAGGGCCCCTCTGAGGTACGAGCAGTACTTC,CATSRAPLRYEQYF
NA,TRBD1,TRBV2,TRBJ1-1,TGTGCCAGCACCAATGGGGGGGGCAGGGGGCGATTGAACACTGAAGCTTTCTTT,CASTNGGGRGRLNTEAFF
NA,TRBD1,TRBV7-9,TRBJ2-7,TGTGCCAGCAGCCCGGGACAGTTGAGGGAGCAGTACTTC,CASSPGQLREQYF
NA,TRBD1,TRBV5-6,TRBJ2-7,TGTGCCAGCAGCCCCGGGACAGGGTACCACGAGCAGTACTTC,CASSPGTGYHEQYF
few,NA,TRBV10-3,TRBJ2-7,TGTGCCATCAGTGTCCAGGCCTTCTCCTACGAGCAGTACTTC,CAISVQAFSYEQYF
NA,NA,TRBV7-9,TRBJ1-5,TGTGCCAGCAGCGGCGACAGGCGCAATCAGCCCCAGCATTTT,CASSGDRRNQPQHF
NA,NA,TRBV6-6,TRBJ1-1,TGTGCCAGCAGTTACGGGCAGAACACTGAAGCTTTCTTT,CASSYGQNTEAFF
NA,NA,TRBV6-6,TRBJ2-7,TGTGCCAGCAGCCCTAGAGGGGGGGAGGCCTACGAGCAGTACTTC,CASSPRGGEAYEQYF
NA,TRBD2,TRBV6-1,TRBJ2-2,TGTGCCAGCAGTGCGGAACAGGCGGGGGGCGGGGAGCTGTTTTTT,CASSAEQAGGGELFF
NA,NA,TRBV19,TRBJ2-1,TGTGCCAGTAGTATAAGCCGGACTACAGGGGTCAATGAGCAGTTCTTC,CASSISRTTGVNEQFF
NA,TRBD2,TRBV29-1,TRBJ2-1,TGCAGCGTTGAACAAGGACTAGCGGGAGTGGATGAGCAGTTCTTC,CSVEQGLAGVDEQFF
NA,NA,TRBV5-1,TRBJ1-2,TGCGCCAGCAGCTTGTCAACAGGCTATGGCTACACCTTC,CASSLSTGYGYTF
NA,NA,TRBV28,TRBJ1-5,TGTGCCAGCAGTTTATTACCACGTATGAGGGGCAATCAGCCCCAGCATTTT,CASSLLPRMRGNQPQHF
NA,TRBD1,TRBV7-9,TRBJ1-4,TGTGCCAGCAGCTCCGGACAGGGGGCTTCGGGCGAAAAACTGTTTTTT,CASSSGQGASGEKLFF
NA,TRBD1,TRBV5-8,TRBJ1-1,TGTGCCAGCAGCATAGGACAGGGGAGTGTTGAAGCTTTCTTT,CASSIGQGSVEAFF
NA,NA,TRBV5-6,TRBJ1-2,TGTGCCAGCAGCCTCTTTGCGGGGGAGGATGGCTACACCTTC,CASSLFAGEDGYTF
NA,NA,TRBV28,TRBJ1-5,TGTGCCAGCAGTTTGGGAGGGTATAGCAATCAGCCCCAGCATTTT,CASSLGGYSNQPQHF
NA,TRBD2,TRBV7-3,TRBJ2-2,TGTGCCAGCAGCGCAGCGGGGGGGCAGATCGGGGAGCTGTTTTTT,CASSAAGGQIGELFF
few,NA,TRBV6-5,TRBJ1-2,TGTGCCAGCGGGGGGGGAGATAGCTATGGCTACACCTTC,CASGGGDSYGYTF
NA,NA,TRBV27,TRBJ2-7,TGTGCCAGCAGTACAAACTCCTACGAGCAGTACTTC,CASSTNSYEQYF
NA,TRBD2,TRBV7-6,TRBJ2-5,TGTGCCAGCAGCTTAGGACTAGCGGGGGGGCAGGAGACCCAGTACTTC,CASSLGLAGGQETQYF
once,TRBD1,TRBV28,TRBJ1-3,TGTGCCAGCAGTGGGACAGGATCCTCTGGAAACACCATATATTTT,CASSGTGSSGNTIYF
NA,TRBD2,TRBV6-6,TRBJ2-7,TGTGCCAGCACTAGCGGGAGGGGAAAGTACTTT,CASTSGRGKYF
NA,NA,TRBV5-6,TRBJ2-6,TGTGCCAGCAGCGGAACGGGGTTCTCTGGGGCCAACGTCCTGACTTTC,CASSGTGFSGANVLTF
NA,NA,TRBV7-9,TRBJ1-1,TGTGCCAGCAGCAAGGACTCTTCGAACACTGAAGCTTTCTTT,CASSKDSSNTEAFF
NA,NA,TRBV5-6,TRBJ2-7,TGTGCCAGCAGCTTGATTAGCTCCTACGAGCAGTACTTC,CASSLISSYEQYF
NA,NA,TRBV30,TRBJ2-1,TGTGCCCTGGGAGGATACAATGAGCAGTTCTTC,CALGGYNEQFF
NA,TRBD2,TRBV2,TRBJ2-1,TGTGCCAGCAGTGAACTAGCGGGGGGAAGATCCTACAATGAGCAGTTCTTC,CASSELAGGRSYNEQFF
NA,TRBD2,TRBV7-7,TRBJ2-1,TGTGCTAGCAGCTTGGGCGGGGGGTTAAATGAGCAGTTCTTC,CASSLGGGLNEQFF
NA,TRBD2,TRBV4-2,TRBJ2-5,TGTGCCAGCAGCCAAGGGCTCGGCATAACTAGCGGCGAAGAGACCCAGTACTTC,CASSQGLGITSGEETQYF
NA,TRBD1,TRBV19,TRBJ1-5,TGTGCCAGTAGTAGACAGGGGGCGAGCAATCAGCCCCAGCATTTT,CASSRQGASNQPQHF
NA,TRBD2,TRBV29-1,TRBJ2-7,TGCAGCGTGGCGACTAGCGCGAGTGGCGACGAGCAGTACTTC,CSVATSASGDEQYF
NA,NA,TRBV11-1,TRBJ2-5,TGTGCCAGCAGTTTAGACGACTTGGGGACCCAGTACTTC,CASSLDDLGTQYF
NA,TRBD1,TRBV7-9,TRBJ2-7,TGTTCCAGCAGCTTAGGACAGGGGGCTCATCACAACGAGCAGTACTTC,CSSSLGQGAHHNEQYF
NA,TRBD1,TRBV2,TRBJ2-3,TGTGCCAGCAGGAACCGACAGGGTACAGATACGCAGTATTTT,CASRNRQGTDTQYF
NA,NA,TRBV5-4,TRBJ2-7,TGTGCCAGCAGCATAGAGAACTCCTACGAGCAGTACTTC,CASSIENSYEQYF
NA,TRBD1,TRBV30,TRBJ2-6,TGTGCCTGGGACAGGGAGTTTTCTGGGGCCAACGTCCTGACTTTC,CAWDREFSGANVLTF
NA,NA,TRBV11-3,TRBJ1-5,TGTGCCAGCAGCTCTAAGCATGAGCGTGGCAATCAGCCCCAGCATTTT,CASSSKHERGNQPQHF
NA,NA,TRBV7-7,TRBJ2-2,TGTGCTAGCAGCTTGTCAGGGGCCGCCGGGGAGCTGTTTTTT,CASSLSGAAGELFF
NA,TRBD2,TRBV6-5,TRBJ2-1,TGTGCCAGCGGAACTAGCGGGAGCATCCATGAGCAGTTCTTC,CASGTSGSIHEQFF
NA,TRBD1,TRBV11-2,TRBJ1-3,TGTGCCAGCAGCTTAGAGACAGGGTATGGAAACACCATATATTTT,CASSLETGYGNTIYF